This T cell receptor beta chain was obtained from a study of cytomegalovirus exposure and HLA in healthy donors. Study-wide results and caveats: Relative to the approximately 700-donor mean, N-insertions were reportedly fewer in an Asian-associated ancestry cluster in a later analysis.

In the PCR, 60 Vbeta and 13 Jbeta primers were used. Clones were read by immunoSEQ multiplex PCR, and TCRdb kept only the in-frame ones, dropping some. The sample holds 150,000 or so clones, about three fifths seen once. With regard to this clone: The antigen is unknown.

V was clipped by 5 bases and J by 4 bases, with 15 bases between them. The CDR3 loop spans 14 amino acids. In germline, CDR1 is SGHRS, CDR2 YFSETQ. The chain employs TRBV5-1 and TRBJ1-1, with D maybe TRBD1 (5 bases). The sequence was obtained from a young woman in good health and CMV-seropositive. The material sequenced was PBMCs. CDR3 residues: CASRRISGGTEAFF. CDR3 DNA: TGCGCCAGCAGACGTATCTCCGGGGGCACTGAAGCTTTCTTT.